The 23 T cell receptor beta chains below all came from one sample that was sequenced in a study of blood T cells in healthy people across ages. Combining a sample-barcoded 5' primer with a J-beta primer mix, a second PCR ran for 7 to 11 cycles. TCRdb processed the 5' RACE reads anew with MiXCR; each CDR3 protein has one entry. The sample has about 1.4 million distinct CDR3 sequences, approximately 59% seen once. The sample was blood. Every receptor here comes from a man between 18 and 35 years old in good health.

As to this clonotype: One junction end disagrees with the germline gene, perhaps due to a read error. This chain links TRBV4-2 with TRBJ1-2; 10 positions match TRBD1. This CDR3 spans 19 amino acids. Germline-derived CDR1 and CDR2 are LGHNA and YNFKEQ. CDR3 protein: CAGSRGGGSVTGGVNGYTF. CDR3 nucleotides: TGTGCCGGCAGTCGAGGCGGGGGCAGTGTGACAGGGGGCGTAAATGGCTACACCTTC.

This clonotype was recorded a few times. The J gene is TRBJ1-6, the V gene TRBV7-2, with D tentatively TRBD1 (6 bases). The CDR3 has 15 residues. V shed 5 bases and J shed 7 bases, with 15 bases lying between them. Germline values: CDR1 SGHTA, CDR2 FQGNSA. The CDR3 bases are TGTGCCAGCAGCCCGCCGGGACAACAAAATTCACCCCTCCACTTT. Protein product: CASSPPGQQNSPLHF.

This clonotype was observed a few times. V usage is TRBV7-9 and J usage is TRBJ1-5, with no clear D. V was trimmed by 2 bases and J by 3 bases, leaving 8 bases between them. The CDR3 has 14 amino acids. Germline V gene lookup returns CDR1 SEHNR and CDR2 FQNEAQ (reference sequence). CDR3 loop: CASSLSAFNQPQHF. Here the CDR3 DNA reads TGTGCCAGCAGCTTAAGCGCCTTCAATCAGCCCCAGCATTTT.

V gene TRBV29-1 combines with J gene TRBJ2-7; 9 bases align to TRBD2. Trimming removed 2 bases from V and 0 bases from J; junction bases left unmatched: 14. The CDR3 has 18 amino acids. Germline values: CDR1 SQVTM, CDR2 ANQGSEA. The CDR3: CSVEKPASGALSSYEQYF. The CDR3 nucleotides are TGCAGCGTTGAAAAGCCTGCTAGCGGGGCGTTAAGCTCCTACGAGCAGTACTTC.

This clonotype has only a few counts. This chain links TRBV20-1 with TRBJ2-7; no reliable D call. TRBJ2-5 matches the DNA end more closely, so the J call is doubtful. CDR1 and CDR2 from the germline V gene are DFQATT and SNEGSKA (reference sequence). The CDR3 runs to 11 residues. The CDR3 DNA follows: TGCAGTGCTTACCAAGAGGAGACCCAGTACTTC. Residues: CSAYQEETQYF.

The chain couples TRBV6-2 or TRBV6-3 to TRBJ2-7; TRBD2 agrees at 11 bases. J lost 12 bases, V lost 2 bases, and 6 bases had no gene match. CDR3 length: 13 amino acids. From germline, CDR1 is MNHEY and CDR2 SVGEGT. For the CDR3, the DNA is TGTGCCAGCAGTTACGCACTAGCGGGAGCTTGGTACTTC. This codes for CASSYALAGAWYF.

The chain combines TRBV7-8 with TRBJ2-3, with 9 bases identical to TRBD2. Looked up from germline, CDR1 is SGHVS and CDR2 is FQNEAQ. Trimming cost V 4 bases and J 4 bases; bases outside gene matches: 12. CDR3 length: 17 residues. The CDR3 is CASSSRRGGVNSDTQYF. For the CDR3, the DNA is TGTGCCAGCAGCTCCCGGCGGGGGGGCGTCAATTCAGATACGCAGTATTTT.

The chain uses TRBV29-1 and TRBJ1-4, with no clear D. Germline V gene sequence: CDR1 SQVTM, CDR2 ANQGSEA. This CDR3 is 13 amino acids long. The V gene lost 7 bases and the J gene lost 8 bases, with 17 bases spanning the gap. The CDR3 nucleotides are TGCAGCGCAACGCTGGGCGGTAAGGAAAAACTGTTTTTT. Encoded protein: CSATLGGKEKLFF.

This clonotype has just one count. Mismatch with germline at one junction end may stem from a read error. The rearrangement uses TRBV4-1 and TRBJ2-1; D unresolved. Germline CDR1 and CDR2: MGHRA and YSYEKL. The CDR3 has 14 amino acids. CDR3 DNA sequence: TGCGCCAGCAACCAAGTTAATTTGGACAATGAGCAGTTCTTC. Amino acids: CASNQVNLDNEQFF.

The chain is built from TRBV10-3 and TRBJ1-3; possibly TRBD1 for D (5 bases). Germline CDR1 ENHRY, CDR2 SYGVKD. V lost 2 bases and J lost 3, with 14 bases in between. This CDR3 spans 16 amino acids. The DNA of the CDR3 is TGTGCCATCAGTGAGGCACGGGGGTCTGTTGGAAACACCATATATTTT. Translation: CAISEARGSVGNTIYF.

The chain has TRBV14 and TRBJ2-3; 7 bases line up with TRBD2. The CDR3 length is 16 residues. Germline CDR1 reads SGHDN; CDR2 reads FVKESK. Trimming at V came to 4 bases and at J to 0 bases, leaving 7 bases not matched to a gene. CDR3 DNA: TGTGCCAGCAGCCTCCGGACTAGAACTAGCACAGATACGCAGTATTTT. It is translated as CASSLRTRTSTDTQYF.

This clonotype occurred once. The V gene is TRBV5-1, the J gene TRBJ2-5; D unclear. In germline, CDR1 is SGHRS, CDR2 YFSETQ. The V gene lost 5 bases and the J gene lost 2 bases, with 16 bases spanning the gap. The CDR3 spans 15 residues. In DNA, the CDR3 is TGCGCCAGCAGGGTTATGTTCCAGAATCAAGAGACCCAGTACTTC. It is translated as CASRVMFQNQETQYF.

This clonotype was detected a few times. The V and J genes are TRBV20-1 and TRBJ2-3; no firm D call. V gave up 3 bases and J gave up 0 bases, with 10 bases separating them. The CDR3 covers 14 residues. From germline, CDR1 is DFQATT and CDR2 SNEGSKA (reference sequence). The CDR3 here is CSASWLTSTDTQYF. The CDR3 DNA sequence: TGCAGTGCTAGCTGGCTAACTAGCACAGATACGCAGTATTTT.

This chain connects TRBV6-5 to TRBJ1-3; the D is unclear. Trimming cost V 6 bases and J 0 bases, with 3 bases left between them. This CDR3 has 12 amino acids. CDR1 is MNHEY and CDR2 is SVGAGI in the germline V gene. CDR3 nucleotide sequence: TGTGCCAGCAGAAACTCTGGAAACACCATATATTTT. The encoded protein is CASRNSGNTIYF.

This clonotype was seen only a few times. The V call is TRBV9, the J call TRBJ2-7; 9 bases align to TRBD2. This CDR3 is built from 18 residues. Trimming took 4 bases from V and 0 from J; bases not matched to a gene: 14. CDR1 and CDR2 from the germline V gene are SGDLS and YYNGEE. The CDR3 loop is CASSPLGGRATSSYEQYF. The CDR3, as DNA: TGTGCCAGCAGCCCTTTAGGCGGGAGGGCCACTAGCTCCTACGAGCAGTACTTC.

The chain's CDR3 is CASSLMSGGTNEKLFF. Written as DNA, the CDR3 is TGTGCCAGCAGCTTAATGTCTGGGGGAACTAATGAAAAACTGTTTTTT. This chain connects TRBV7-6 to TRBJ1-4; weak D call: TRBD1 (5 bases). The ends were cut back, 2 bases at V and 1 base at J, with 11 bases in the middle. Germline V gene data show CDR1 as SGHVS and CDR2 as FNYEAQ. CDR3 length: 16 residues.

This chain uses TRBV6-1 with TRBJ2-5; tentative D call: TRBD2 (6 bases). Germline V gene sequence: CDR1 MNHNS, CDR2 SASEGT. The CDR3 is made up of 17 amino acids. The ends were cut back, 4 bases at V and 11 bases at J, with 29 bases in the middle. The CDR3 nucleotides read TGTGCCAGCAGTGCCCCACAGGCGGCGGGGACCCCATATGAGCAGTACTTC. Its protein is CASSAPQAAGTPYEQYF.

Only a few counts were recorded for this clonotype. This sequence joins TRBV28 and TRBJ1-2; D not certain. Trimming took 5 bases from V and 4 from J, leaving 14 bases between them. Germline assignment: CDR1 MDHEN and CDR2 SYDVKM. The CDR3 spans 14 residues. CDR3 loop: CASSPFGRPYGYTF. CDR3 in DNA: TGTGCCAGCAGTCCCTTTGGACGGCCCTATGGCTACACCTTC.

The chain uses TRBV7-9 and TRBJ1-1; D is unclear. Germline loops: CDR1 SEHNR, CDR2 FQNEAQ (reference sequence). V was shortened by 5 bases and J by 0 bases, with 7 bases between the two germline ends. The CDR3 consists of 13 residues. The CDR3, as DNA: TGTGCCAGCAGCGCCGAGTTGAACACTGAAGCTTTCTTT. Protein product: CASSAELNTEAFF.

The chain carries TRBV6-4 and TRBJ2-5, with D unresolved. V was cut by 10 bases and J by 11 bases, with 11 bases left in between. Germline V gene sequence: CDR1 MRHNA, CDR2 SNTAGT. The CDR3 extends over 9 amino acids. CDR3 nucleotide sequence: TGTGCCACCCGCTTTTGGCAGTACTTC. This gives the protein CATRFWQYF.

On this clonotype: A much larger clone sits a single nucleotide away, making a read error possible. This chain links TRBV27 with TRBJ2-7; 8 nucleotides agree with TRBD1. V gave up 2 bases and J gave up 7 bases; unmatched junction bases: 10. The CDR3 runs to 15 residues. Germline V gives CDR1 MNHEY, CDR2 SMNVEV (reference sequence). The chain's CDR3 is CASSLMAGGKNEQYF. The CDR3 DNA sequence: TGTGCCAGCAGTTTAATGGCAGGGGGCAAGAATGAGCAGTACTTC.

The chain joins TRBV6-1 to TRBJ2-1; 7 nucleotides align to TRBD1. The CDR3 has 20 amino acids. The junction had 17 bases not matched to a gene; V was cut back by 0 bases and J by 3 bases. The germline CDR1 and CDR2 sequences are MNHNS and SASEGT. CDR3 bases: TGTGCCAGCAGTGAAGCGCTTTATCGGCTCGTAGGGGGCGACTACAATGAGCAGTTCTTC. It is translated as CASSEALYRLVGGDYNEQFF.

The V gene is TRBV6-2 or TRBV6-3, the J gene TRBJ2-1, with 12 bases matching TRBD2. After removal of 0 bases from V and 5 bases from J, the junction contained 11 bases not matched to a gene. This CDR3 contains 19 residues. Germline V gene sequence: CDR1 MNHEY, CDR2 SVGEGT. As DNA, the CDR3 is TGTGCCAGCAGTTACTCGGCTAGCGGGGGGGCCCTCTTCGACAATGAGCAGTTCTTC. It yields the protein CASSYSASGGALFDNEQFF.